This T cell receptor (beta chain) derives from a study of blood T cell repertoires in COVID-19. Profiling relied on immunoSEQ multiplex PCR, and the TCRdb table lists in-frame clones only, not all of them. The table includes hundreds of thousands of clones, approximately 91% detected once. The V and J ends lost 6 bases and 3 bases, in that order; junction bases with no gene match: 7. Germline V gene lookup returns CDR1 MNHEY and CDR2 SVGAGI. The CDR3 extends over 14 amino acids. The clonotype was recovered from a woman in her thirties or forties who had recovered from COVID-19. V and J are TRBV6-5 and TRBJ2-7, with 8 positions matching TRBD1. Source material: peripheral blood. CDR3 residues: CASSKDRGLYEQYF. The CDR3 DNA follows: TGTGCCAGCAGCAAAGACAGGGGTCTCTACGAGCAGTACTTC.